This T cell receptor (beta chain) was found in a study of blood T cell repertoires in COVID-19. V lost 5 bases to trimming and J lost 4 bases, with 12 bases between them. Germline-derived CDR1 and CDR2 are SNHLY and FYNNEI. There are 14 residues in the CDR3. The assay was immunoSEQ multiplex PCR, and TCRdb's table has in-frame clones only and misses some. This sample carries approximately 140,000 clones, 80% to 90% of them seen once, and the ten largest clones take about 6.5%. The V call is TRBV2, the J call TRBJ2-1; tentatively, D is TRBD2 (5 bases). The TCR originated in a man of 80 years or more with acute or convalescent COVID-19. Sample: peripheral blood. CDR3 DNA: TGTGCCAGCAGTCTCGGCGGGCAGTACAATGAGCAGTTCTTC. It codes for CASSLGGQYNEQFF.